The 13 T cell receptor beta chains below come from one sample, sequenced in a study of regulatory T cells in long-lasting Graves disease (dated by TCRdb to the early 2020s). According to the study, the label for this sample's time point signals: persistent/refractory GD, antithyroid drugs over 5 years with positive TRAb. For both TCR sequencing and RNA sequencing, RNA was extracted from PBMCs using TRIzol. The library was built by means of multiplex PCR. Instrument used: Illumina HiSeq 4000. To build TCR beta libraries, CDR3 regions were amplified by Arm-PCR using iRepertoire HTBI primers. TCRdb redid the processing of the public reads, applying fastp at Q25 and MiXCR, and retained in-frame beta chains. Merged by CDR3 protein, the rows form single entries marked with the most common genes and DNA. In this sample the table shows roughly 500,000 distinct CDR3 sequences, around a fifth of which occur a single time. The ten largest make up 6.5% to 9% of the sample.

Here the sequenced sample was peripheral blood mononuclear cells (PBMCs), taken when the disease was refractory, from a patient treated with antithyroid drugs. The origin of the receptors is a female donor with Graves disease.

This clonotype appeared a few times. This chain joins TRBV9 and TRBJ1-2; TRBD1 matches 8 bases. In germline, CDR1 is SGDLS, CDR2 YYNGEE. The trim removed 4 bases at V and 5 bases at J, leaving 7 bases unmatched. The CDR3 loop spans 14 amino acids. CDR3 region: CASSPQGTGYGYTF. The CDR3 nucleotides read TGTGCCAGCAGCCCTCAGGGGACAGGTTATGGCTACACCTTC.

In its sample, this clonotype was seen many times. This rearrangement joins TRBV6-1 to TRBJ2-7; 14 nucleotides agree with TRBD2. With V trimmed by 8 bases and J by 3 bases, 3 bases remained unmatched. CDR3 length equals 14 residues. Germline assignment: CDR1 MNHNS and CDR2 SASEGT. Here the CDR3 reads CASLGLAGVYEQYF. CDR3 DNA sequence: TGTGCCAGCCTGGGACTAGCGGGAGTCTACGAGCAGTACTTC.

The chain combines TRBV6-1 with TRBJ1-6; no clear D gene. Trimming took 5 bases from V and 0 from J, leaving 20 bases between them. The germline gives CDR1 MNHNS, CDR2 SASEGT. The length of the CDR3 is 19 residues. CDR3 region: CASSTLLTAGSSYNSPLHF. The DNA for the CDR3 is TGTGCCAGCAGTACTTTACTTACCGCCGGGAGCTCCTATAATTCACCCCTCCACTTT.

The chain couples TRBV28 to TRBJ1-2; 8 nucleotides match TRBD1. The CDR3 has 13 amino acids. V lost 6 bases, J lost 6 bases, and 6 bases stayed unmatched. Germline CDR1 reads MDHEN; CDR2 reads SYDVKM. The CDR3: CASRRTGTNGYTF. The DNA for the CDR3 is TGTGCCAGCAGACGGACAGGGACTAATGGCTACACCTTC.

The sample holds many counts of this clonotype. The chain carries TRBV2 and TRBJ2-5, with TRBD1 matching 9 bases. The last part of the DNA fits TRBJ2-1 better; the J call may be wrong. Germline-derived CDR1 and CDR2 are SNHLY and FYNNEI. This CDR3 region has 16 residues. The CDR3 DNA reads as TGTGCCAGCAGTACCTACAGGGGGCCGCCGCACAATGAGCAGTTCTTC. Protein: CASSTYRGPPHNEQFF.

V and J are TRBV13 and TRBJ2-2; 8 nucleotides align to TRBD2. The CDR3 length is 15 residues. After removal of 3 bases from V and 5 bases from J, the junction contained 5 bases not matched to a gene. CDR1 is PRHDT and CDR2 is FYEKMQ in the germline V gene (reference sequence). The CDR3 spells CASSFGRAGTGELFF. CDR3 DNA sequence: TGTGCCAGCAGCTTCGGGAGGGCCGGAACCGGGGAGCTGTTTTTT.

This clonotype was seen at least ten times. The genes are TRBV12-3 or TRBV12-4 and TRBJ1-1; D remains ambiguous. The V end was cut by 6 bases, the J end by 4 bases, with 15 bases between. The CDR3 is 14 amino acids. The CDR3 DNA is TGTGCCAGCAGCCCCCGGAGTGAGGGCACTGAAGCTTTCTTT. It encodes CASSPRSEGTEAFF.

The V and J genes are TRBV7-2 and TRBJ2-7; D gene uncertain. Germline V gene sequence: CDR1 SGHTA, CDR2 FQGNSA. V was trimmed by 5 bases and J by 2 bases, leaving 16 bases between them. The CDR3 is 15 amino acids. The CDR3 here is CASSPGLWETYEQYF. DNA for the CDR3: TGTGCCAGCAGCCCCGGGCTATGGGAAACCTACGAGCAGTACTTC.

There are a few counts of this clonotype. The rearrangement joins TRBV4-1 to TRBJ2-2, with D perhaps TRBD2 (5 bases). In germline, CDR1 is MGHRA, CDR2 YSYEKL. V gave up 4 bases and J gave up 1 base, with 10 bases separating them. The CDR3 runs to 15 residues. This CDR3 reads CASSLIRENTGELFF. In DNA form, the CDR3 reads TGCGCCAGCAGCCTGATCCGGGAGAACACCGGGGAGCTGTTTTTT.

The rearrangement uses TRBV15 and TRBJ1-5, with D possibly being TRBD1 (6 bases). Trimming removed 1 base at V and 4 bases at J, with 8 bases between. This CDR3 comprises 14 residues. CDR1 LNHNV and CDR2 YYDKDF come from the germline V gene (reference sequence). The CDR3 reads CATSRGQDNQPQHF. CDR3 DNA sequence: TGTGCCACCAGCAGAGGACAGGATAATCAGCCCCAGCATTTT.

This clonotype was detected ten times or more. V is TRBV7-9 and J is TRBJ2-7; 7 nucleotides align to TRBD1. Germline CDR1 SEHNR, CDR2 FQNEAQ (reference sequence). The CDR3 consists of 15 residues. The V segment lost 5 bases and the J segment 2 bases; nucleotides outside the gene matches: 9. In nucleotides, the CDR3 is TGTGCCAGCAGCCAAAGTGGGACAGTTCCCTACGAGCAGTACTTC. This codes for CASSQSGTVPYEQYF.

This clonotype appeared many times. The CDR3 reads CASSFSGELETQYF. The CDR3 DNA reads as TGTGCCAGCAGCTTTAGCGGGGAGTTGGAGACCCAGTACTTC. V and J are TRBV7-2 and TRBJ2-5, with 8 positions matching TRBD2. Germline assignment: CDR1 SGHTA and CDR2 FQGNSA. Losses at the gene ends were 3 bases for V and 5 bases for J; bases not matched to a gene: 5. CDR3 length equals 14 residues.

This clonotype was seen many times. This chain joins TRBV11-1 and TRBJ1-1; possible D gene TRBD1, 5 bases. Germline lookup yields CDR1 SGHAT and CDR2 FQDESV (reference sequence). The CDR3 contains 14 residues. The germline V and J ends were trimmed by 1 base and 8 bases, with 14 bases remaining between them. The DNA of the CDR3 is TGTGCCAGCAGCTTAGAGGGGTTCCCCTTAGAAGCTTTCTTT. Its protein is CASSLEGFPLEAFF. Drawing the rest from reference TRBV11-1 and TRBJ1-1, the complete variable domain is EAEVAQSPRYKITEKSQAVAFWCDPISGHATLYWYRQILGQGPELLVQFQDESVVDDSQLPKDRFSAERLKGVDSTLKIQPAELGDSAMYLCASSLEGFPLEAFFGQGTRLTVV.